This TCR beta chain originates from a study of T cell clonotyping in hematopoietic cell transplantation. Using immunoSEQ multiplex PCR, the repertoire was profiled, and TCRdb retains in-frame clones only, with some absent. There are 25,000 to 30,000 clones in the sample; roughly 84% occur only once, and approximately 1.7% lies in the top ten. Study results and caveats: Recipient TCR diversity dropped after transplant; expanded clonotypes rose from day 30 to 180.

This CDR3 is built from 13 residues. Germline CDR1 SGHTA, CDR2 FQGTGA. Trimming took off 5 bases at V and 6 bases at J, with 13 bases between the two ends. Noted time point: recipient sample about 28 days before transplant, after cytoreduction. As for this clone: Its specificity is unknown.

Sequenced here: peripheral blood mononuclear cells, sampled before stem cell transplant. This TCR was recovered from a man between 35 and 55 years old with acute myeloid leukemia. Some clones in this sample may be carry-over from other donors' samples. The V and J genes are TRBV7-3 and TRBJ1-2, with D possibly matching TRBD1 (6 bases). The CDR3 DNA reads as TGTGCCAGCAGCCGGGGGGCTCGGGATGGCTACACCTTC. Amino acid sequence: CASSRGARDGYTF.